This T cell receptor beta chain stems from a study of blood T cells in healthy people across ages. Looking at the study overall: Template switching caught about one barcoded beta molecule for each two T cells. General study results and limits: Compared with aged donors, long-lived donors showed fewer expanded clones, suggesting selection.

Alongside a J-beta primer mix, a sample-barcoded 5' primer served in a second PCR lasting about 7 to 11 cycles. Every single cDNA molecule received a tag from a template-switch adaptor with 12 random nucleotides. Each sample yielded at least 2.5 million CDR3-containing paired-end reads. TCRdb ran MiXCR on the 5' RACE reads and lists one entry per CDR3 protein. The table shows about 400,000 distinct CDR3 sequences, with more than 45% occurring only once. This clonotype was observed a handful of times. The antigen remains unidentified. Trimming left V 4 bases short and J 1 base short, with 6 bases between. Germline assignment: CDR1 SGHTA and CDR2 FQGNSA. The CDR3 sequence is 13 residues long.

This receptor was taken from a man aged 55 to 70 in good health. Sequencing was performed on blood. This rearrangement joins TRBV7-2 to TRBJ2-3, with no clear D. CDR3 bases: TGTGCCAGCAGCTCGACGGGCACAGATACGCAGTATTTT. Translation gives CASSSTGTDTQYF.